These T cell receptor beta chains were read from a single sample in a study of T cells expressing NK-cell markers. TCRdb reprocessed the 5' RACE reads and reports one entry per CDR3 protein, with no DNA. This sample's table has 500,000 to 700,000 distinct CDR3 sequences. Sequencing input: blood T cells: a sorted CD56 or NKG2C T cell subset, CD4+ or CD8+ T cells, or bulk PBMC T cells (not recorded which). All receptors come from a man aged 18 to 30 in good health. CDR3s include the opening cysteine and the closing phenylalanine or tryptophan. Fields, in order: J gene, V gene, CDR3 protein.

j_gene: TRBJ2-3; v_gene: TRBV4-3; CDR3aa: CASSLGTSGRKDTQYF
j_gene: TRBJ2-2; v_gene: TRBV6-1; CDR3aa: CASSHRGTPNTGELFF
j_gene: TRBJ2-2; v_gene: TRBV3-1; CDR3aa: CASSQLVRAVTGELFF
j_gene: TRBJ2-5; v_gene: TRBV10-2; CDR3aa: CASSERSGTQYF
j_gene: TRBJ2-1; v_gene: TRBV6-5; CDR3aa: CASKVLDEQFF
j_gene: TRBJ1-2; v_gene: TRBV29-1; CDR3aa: CSVEGTGTYGYTF
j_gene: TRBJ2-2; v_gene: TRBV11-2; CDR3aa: CASSHRLGRRATGELFF
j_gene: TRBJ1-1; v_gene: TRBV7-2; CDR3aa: CASSPRDGRMNTEAFF
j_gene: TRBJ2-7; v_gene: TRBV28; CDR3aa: CASHTWDKTYEQYF
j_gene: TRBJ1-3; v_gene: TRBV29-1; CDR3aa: CSVGLSSGNTIYF
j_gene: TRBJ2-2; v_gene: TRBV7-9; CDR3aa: CASTKQDWNTGELFF
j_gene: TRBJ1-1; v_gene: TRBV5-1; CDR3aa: CASSSRTQGGTEAFF
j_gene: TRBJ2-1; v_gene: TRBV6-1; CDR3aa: CASSSSDSASYNEQFF
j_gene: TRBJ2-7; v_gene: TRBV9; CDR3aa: CASSPATSSYEQYF
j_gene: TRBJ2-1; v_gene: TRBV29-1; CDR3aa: CSVQGGLALNEQFF
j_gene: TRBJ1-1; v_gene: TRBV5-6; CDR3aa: CASSLAMQGLNTEAFF
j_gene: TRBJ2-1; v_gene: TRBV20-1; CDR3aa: CSAPRTRPRSYNEQFF
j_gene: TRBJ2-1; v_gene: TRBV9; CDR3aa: CASSGWGDFPTHEQFF
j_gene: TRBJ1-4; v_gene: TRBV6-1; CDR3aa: CASSEVRGTNEKLFF
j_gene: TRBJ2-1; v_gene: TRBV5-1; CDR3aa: CASSLAGISNNEQFF
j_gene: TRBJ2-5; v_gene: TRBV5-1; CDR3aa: CASSLAEPGETQYF
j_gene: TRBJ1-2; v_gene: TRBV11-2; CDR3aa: CASSLAGLGGYTF
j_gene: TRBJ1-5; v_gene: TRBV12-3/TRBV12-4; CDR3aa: CASSPGLRAIQPQHF
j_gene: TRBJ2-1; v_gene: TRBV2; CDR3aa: CASHGLVYNEQFF